The present T cell receptor beta chain was sequenced within a study of blood T cell repertoires in COVID-19 (dated by TCRdb to between 2020 and 2021). The study in broad terms: The collaborator samples originated in the United States, Italy and Spain and spanned the acute and convalescent phases of COVID-19. Nearly every sample came with metadata listing a de-identified subject ID, COVID-19 status, age in years and sex. The repertoires were released in a freely available public database meant as a resource for research on the immune response to SARS-CoV-2. The dataset comprised deeply sampled blood TCRbeta repertoires from subjects exposed to, actively infected with, or recovered from COVID-19. HLA class I and class II types, where available, came from metadata supplied by the sample provider rather than from assay-based typing. The material from the prospective study consisted of cDNA or gDNA derived from T cells, B-cell-depleted T cells, or PBMCs. Samples came from the ongoing ImmuneRACE study (first 160 participants) plus 1,254 subjects from 6 global collaborators. Study-wide findings and limitations: The amount of clinical and demographic metadata varied by source and participant and was provided uncurated.

Concerning this clone itself: What this receptor recognizes is not known. Per-base qualities were not stored, and no clone one base away is much larger.

CDR1 MGHRA and CDR2 YSYEKL are derived from the germline V gene. CDR3 length: 16 amino acids, cysteine to phenylalanine. The CDR3 DNA has 48 bases and is translated from base 1. The trim is 0 bases for V and 4 bases for J, with a gap of 13 bases between the germline ends. Whole blood was collected in K2EDTA tubes by collaborating institutions according to the institutions' own protocols. For TCRbeta analysis, collaborator samples were shipped as frozen whole blood, as isolated PBMCs, or as DNA extracted from either sample type. TCRbeta CDR3 regions were amplified from genomic DNA using the immunoSEQ Assay, a bias-controlled multiplex PCR. The original pipeline was this. The number of nucleated cells in each sample was estimated from the amplification of reference gene primers within the assay. To quantify the absolute abundance of each unique TCRbeta CDR3 rearrangement, sequence reads were collapsed and filtered. For each sample, productive Simpson clonality was calculated as the square root of Simpson's diversity index across productive rearrangements. TCRdb re-hosts the immuneACCESS table, in-frame sequences only. Its copies lack some clones; in the studies checked, an unresolved V gene accounts for under half of them, and the cause for the rest is not known. For V, J and clone size, that table is used; D and trimming come from the DNA. In all, the sample holds roughly 59,000 clones, and roughly four fifths of those were seen once. Of the sample, roughly 10% falls within the top ten clones.

This receptor was taken from a human donor in a cohort sampled during active COVID-19. In this chain, TRBV4-1 is recombined with TRBJ2-1; a weak D assignment points to TRBD2 (5 bases agree). The sequencing input was peripheral blood. At the DNA level, the sequence is TGCGCCAGCAGCCAAGACCAAGCGGTGATTTACAATGAGCAGTTCTTC. It codes for CASSQDQAVIYNEQFF.